The source of this TCR beta chain is a study of cytomegalovirus exposure and HLA in healthy donors. Study results and limitations: It was reported in a later analysis that an Asian-associated ancestry cluster showed fewer N-insertions than the 666-donor mean.

The CDR3 extends over 13 amino acids. Germline V gene data show CDR1 as MGHDK and CDR2 as SYGVNS. With 2 bases removed from V and 8 bases from J, the gap between germline ends came to 13 bases. The primer mix had 60 Vbeta and 13 Jbeta primers. Only in-frame clones appear in the TCRdb table, and some are missing; sequencing was by immunoSEQ multiplex PCR. Altogether approximately 160,000 clones are present, 78% being singletons, with the ten largest covering roughly 3%. This clone was detected only a few times. The antigen remains unidentified. Sequencing was done on a sample of PBMCs. This chain links TRBV25-1 with TRBJ2-7, with D possibly TRBD1 on 6 matching bases. This receptor was taken from a woman aged 45 to 65 in good health and CMV-seropositive. The CDR3: CASSEVQGKKQYF. CDR3 DNA sequence: TGTGCCAGCAGTGAAGTACAGGGCAAAAAGCAGTACTTC.